This T cell receptor (beta chain) comes out of a study of blood T cells in healthy people across ages. This CDR3 has 12 amino acids. Germline CDR1 and CDR2: ENHRY and SYGVKD. Trimming cost V 6 bases and J 7 bases; bases outside gene matches: 2. General study findings and limits: Age brought a roughly linear fall in TCR beta diversity measured per million T cells. Strongly correlated with naive T cell percentage was TCR beta diversity.

PCR was performed a second time for about 7 to 11 cycles using a sample-barcoded 5' primer and a J-beta primer mix. Tags on each cDNA molecule came from a template-switch adaptor with 12 random nucleotides. All samples gave at least 2.5 million CDR3-containing paired-end reads. TCRdb recomputed calls from the 5' RACE reads with MiXCR, one row per CDR3 protein. The table has 780,000 or so distinct CDR3 sequences, roughly 50% seen once. A remark on this clonotype: Its target is unknown.

The source material was blood. The source is a man older than 75 in good health. V gene TRBV10-3 combines with J gene TRBJ2-1, with 8 bases fitting TRBD1. The CDR3 DNA sequence: TGTGCCATCAGGGACAGGGAGAATGAGCAGTTCTTC. Translation gives CAIRDRENEQFF.